This TCR beta chain was documented in a study of T-cell reconstitution after alpha-beta-depleted transplantation in children. Study outcomes and limitations: Surviving recipient T cells and thymic progenitors produced the high day-60 TCRbeta diversity seen in some patients. Reports say that about two months after transplant, the alpha-beta T cells came out of several hundred graft clones that had expanded. Most T-cell counts and diversity one year after the transplant came from T cells that were newly produced.

The CDR3 is 14 residues long. The germline V and J ends were trimmed by 3 bases and 9 bases, with 12 bases remaining between them. Per the germline V gene, CDR1 is LNHNV and CDR2 is YYDKDF (reference sequence). Library preparation (for TCRbeta) was performed with unique molecular identifiers. TCRdb independently ran MiXCR on the PCR reads; one entry per CDR3 protein. The top ten clones hold 11% to 15% of a sample with 580,000 or so distinct CDR3 sequences, about 21% of them seen once. In the case of this clonotype: Antigen: not known.

The source is a boy less than two years old who had a stem cell transplant for acute myeloid leukemia, so the T cells may come from the graft donor. The gene calls are TRBV15 and TRBJ1-6; D possibly corresponds to TRBD1 (5 bases). The sequences come from PBMCs, mostly from graft donor cells, collected 360 days after TCRalphabeta/CD19-depleted stem cell transplant. CDR3: CATSRQGSGSPLHF. As DNA, the CDR3 is TGTGCCACCAGCAGGCAGGGAAGTGGTTCACCCCTCCACTTT.